The 8 T cell receptor beta chains given below trace back to one sample, sequenced in a study of beta chain features in type 1 diabetes. The authors reverse transcribed all of the isolated RNA, so sequencing captured expressed TCRB transcripts. TCRdb's table, derived via immunoSEQ multiplex PCR, lists solely in-frame clones and lacks some. The profile shows more than 15,000 clones, approximately 55% of them singletons. The specimen was stem cell memory CD4+ T cells from blood. These receptors were obtained from a woman aged 18-29 years in good health.

The DNA for the CDR3 is TGTGCCATCAGAGGGGACAGGGCGTATGAAAAACTGTTTTTT. The encoded protein is CAIRGDRAYEKLFF. The V call is TRBV10-3, the J call TRBJ1-4; 9 bases are a match to TRBD1. Germline V gives CDR1 ENHRY, CDR2 SYGVKD. This CDR3 spans 14 amino acids. The V segment lost 6 bases and the J segment 6 bases; nucleotides outside the gene matches: 5.

This chain's CDR3 is CASSVDRALTYEQYF. The CDR3, as DNA: TGTGCCAGCAGTGTCGACAGGGCGTTGACCTACGAGCAGTACTTC. The J gene is TRBJ2-7, the V gene TRBV6-1; TRBD1 agrees at 7 bases. The CDR3 totals 15 residues. After removal of 4 bases from V and 2 bases from J, the junction contained 8 bases not matched to a gene. Looked up from germline, CDR1 is MNHNS and CDR2 is SASEGT.

The V gene is TRBV4-2, the J gene TRBJ1-1; the D gene is possibly TRBD1 (5 bases). Germline V gene lookup returns CDR1 LGHNA and CDR2 YNFKEQ. V lost 3 bases to trimming and J lost 3 bases, with 11 bases between them. The CDR3 has 14 residues. The CDR3 DNA sequence: TGTGCCAGCAGCCAGGCCAGGGTGGACACTGAAGCTTTCTTT. As protein: CASSQARVDTEAFF.

The chain recombines TRBV6-1 with TRBJ2-1; 9 nucleotides match TRBD1. Germline assignment: CDR1 MNHNS and CDR2 SASEGT. J was trimmed by 7 bases and V by 3 bases; bases with no gene match: 7. The CDR3 loop spans 15 amino acids. For the CDR3, the DNA is TGTGCCAGCAGTGACACAGGGGGCGCGTGGAATGAGCAGTTCTTC. It yields the protein CASSDTGGAWNEQFF.

This clone occurred once. CDR3 sequence reads: CASSTAGGSGNTIYF. The CDR3 coding sequence is TGTGCCAGCAGCACGGCGGGGGGCTCCGGAAACACCATATATTTT. The chain employs TRBV7-8 and TRBJ1-3, with TRBD1 as a possible D gene (6 bases). Trimming left V 5 bases short and J 4 bases short, with 15 bases between. Germline V gene data show CDR1 as SGHVS and CDR2 as FQNEAQ. The CDR3 is made up of 15 amino acids.

This chain links TRBV9 with TRBJ1-2; 8 nucleotides agree with TRBD1. J was trimmed by 4 bases and V by 3 bases; bases with no gene match: 5. Germline CDR1 reads SGDLS; CDR2 reads YYNGEE. The CDR3 is made up of 14 amino acids. In DNA, the CDR3 is TGTGCCAGCAGCGAGACAGGGGCCCTCTATGGCTACACCTTC. Residues: CASSETGALYGYTF.

This clone was recorded once. J is TRBJ2-1 and V is TRBV5-1, with 9 bases that match TRBD2. Looked up from germline, CDR1 is SGHRS and CDR2 is YFSETQ. CDR3 length equals 14 residues. V lost 6 bases to trimming and J lost 9 bases; unmatched junction nucleotides: 10. CDR3 nucleotides: TGCGCCAGCAAGAATAATAGCGGGAGCGGTGAGCAGTTCTTC. Its protein product is CASKNNSGSGEQFF.

This CDR3 reads CACRRTSGSYNEQFF. CDR3 bases: TGTGCCTGCCGCCGGACTAGCGGGAGCTACAATGAGCAGTTCTTC. The V and J genes are TRBV30 and TRBJ2-1, with 13 bases fitting TRBD2. The CDR3 length is 15 residues. V lost 6 bases to trimming and J lost 3 bases; unmatched junction nucleotides: 5. The V gene's germline CDR1 is GTSNPN and CDR2 SVGIG (reference sequence).